The clone carrying this T cell receptor beta chain has just a few counts. Its antigen is still unknown. Additional DNA sequences in this sample encode the identical CDR3. This CDR3 contains 13 residues. CDR1 and CDR2 (germline): MNHEY, SVGAGI. V was shortened by 2 bases and J by 1 base, with 5 bases between the two germline ends. This sample was taken from a study of graft-versus-host responses after intestinal transplantation. About the research overall: For approximately three years after anti-thymocyte globulin induction, all recipients took tacrolimus and steroids. The study's findings and limits: Researchers found GvH clones in recipient marrow, and some showed up first in ileum or blood. Early post-transplant HvG declines tracked with peak circulating GvH clone levels.

TCRdb's table, derived via immunoSEQ multiplex PCR, lists solely in-frame clones and lacks some. Of about 50,000 clones in the sample, approximately 84% were seen once. Material: unstimulated CD4+ T cells sorted from spleen or lymph node cells, obtained before transplant. V is TRBV6-5 and J is TRBJ1-1; possible D gene TRBD1, 5 bases. The sequence came from a human donor who was the organ donor for an intestinal transplant. The CDR3 DNA reads TGTGCCAGCAGTTACAGGGGGAACACTGAAGCTTTCTTT. Amino acid sequence: CASSYRGNTEAFF.